This T cell receptor (beta chain) was recovered during a study of PD-1 blockade in classical Hodgkin lymphoma. Study conclusions and caveats: A significant rise in TCR diversity was seen by C4D1 for CD4+ cells but not for CD8+ cells. Complete responders started with a diversity level that resembled newly diagnosed patients at baseline. A reduction in baseline TCR diversity was reportedly seen in newly diagnosed patients relative to healthy donors.

This CDR3 spans 16 amino acids. Trimming cost V 0 bases and J 0 bases, with 9 bases left between them. Germline values: CDR1 SGHRS, CDR2 YFSETQ. No patient escaped relapse after autologous stem cell transplantation, and brentuximab vedotin exposure varied. Magnetic depletion of unwanted cells isolated CD4+ T cells from thawed PBMCs. Best outcomes ranged across complete response, partial response and progressive disease. The assay was immunoSEQ multiplex PCR, and TCRdb's table has in-frame clones only and misses some. Of a few thousand clones listed, roughly 89% are singletons. As to this clone: Its target is unknown.

The TCR originated in a human donor with classical Hodgkin lymphoma. This chain connects TRBV5-1 to TRBJ1-4; D not resolved. The sequencing here drew on CD4+ T cells from blood, taken at baseline. CDR3 coding DNA: TGCGCCAGCAGCTTGGTCGGCAGAGCAACTAATGAAAAACTGTTTTTT. As protein: CASSLVGRATNEKLFF.